Listed here are 17 T cell receptor beta chains from one sample, sequenced in a study of CD8+CD57+ T cells in acquired aplastic anemia. The patients chosen for sequencing had shown expansion of CD8+CD57+ cells (detected by flow cytometry). Profiling of TCR beta VDJ combinations and CDR3 sequences used genomic DNA as template. TCRdb recomputed calls from the reads with MiXCR, one row per CDR3 protein. The sample shows about 220,000 distinct CDR3 sequences, around 45% of them seen only once. What was sequenced was sorted CD4+, CD8+, or CD8+CD57+ T cells (not recorded which) from PBMCs. The receptors shown here come from a human donor with aplastic anemia.

The chain's CDR3 is CASVDGFNRPQHF. In nucleotides, the CDR3 is TGTGCCAGCGTAGACGGTTTCAACCGGCCCCAGCATTTT. The chain recombines TRBV19 with TRBJ1-5; D remains unclear. The V gene lost 9 bases and the J gene lost 9 bases, with 18 bases spanning the gap. The CDR3 length is 13 residues. Germline CDR1 is LNHDA and CDR2 is SQIVND (reference sequence).

The CDR3: CATSAGARVNTEAFF. Written as DNA, the CDR3 is TGTGCCACCAGTGCCGGGGCGAGGGTGAACACTGAAGCTTTCTTT. The chain links TRBV24-1 to TRBJ1-1; D perhaps matches TRBD1 (5 bases). This CDR3 spans 15 amino acids. Between the trimmed V and J ends, which lost 5 bases and 0 bases, there was a span of 12 bases. Germline CDR1 reads KGHDR; CDR2 reads SFDVKD.

This clonotype was counted ten times or more. The CDR3 nucleotides read TGTGCCAGCAGCCGACAGGGCTGGGCTCAGCCCCAGCATTTT. It encodes CASSRQGWAQPQHF. The chain couples TRBV5-8 to TRBJ1-5; 7 nucleotides line up with TRBD1. This CDR3 has 14 residues. The V and J ends lost 4 bases and 6 bases, in that order; junction bases with no gene match: 7. Germline CDR1 reads SGHTS; CDR2 reads YDEGEE.

This clonotype was observed a handful of times. The chain employs TRBV6-2 or TRBV6-3 and TRBJ1-5; 7 bases line up with TRBD1. This CDR3 has 14 amino acids. Trimming removed 5 bases from V and 7 bases from J; junction bases left unmatched: 8. Germline V gene data show CDR1 as MNHEY and CDR2 as SVGEGT. DNA for the CDR3: TGTGCCAGCAGTCAGGGGGGTACCACCCAGCCCCAGCATTTT. Residues: CASSQGGTTQPQHF.

This clonotype was seen many times. The chain joins TRBV7-8 to TRBJ2-3, with TRBD2 matching over 7 bases. The CDR3 is 17 residues long. The germline CDR1 and CDR2 sequences are SGHVS and FQNEAQ. V gave up 3 bases and J gave up 5 bases; unmatched junction bases: 14. This CDR3 is CASSFLRRRGSGDTQYF. The CDR3 DNA follows: TGTGCCAGCAGCTTTCTCCGCAGGCGGGGGTCTGGAGATACGCAGTATTTT.

This clonotype showed up just a few times. The DNA of the CDR3 is TGTGCCACCACCGGGACAAATTCACCCCTCCACTTT. It translates to CATTGTNSPLHF. The J gene is TRBJ1-6, the V gene TRBV10-3, with D possibly being TRBD1 (6 bases). Trimming stripped 10 bases from V and 7 bases from J, with 11 bases between. Germline values: CDR1 ENHRY, CDR2 SYGVKD. This CDR3 has 12 amino acids.

J is TRBJ2-5 and V is TRBV7-7, with D possibly matching TRBD2 (5 bases). CDR1 SSHAT and CDR2 FNYEAQ come from the germline V gene (reference sequence). Trimming shortened V by 5 bases and J by 5 bases, and 15 bases separated the two germline ends. This CDR3 spans 14 amino acids. CDR3: CASSVGSRGETQYF. CDR3 sequence (DNA): TGTGCCAGCAGCGTAGGTTCCCGCGGGGAGACCCAGTACTTC.

The table lists this clonotype with many counts. At one end, the junction sequence differs from germline, possibly due to a read error. The rearrangement joins TRBV7-9 to TRBJ1-1; 7 bases map to TRBD1. The CDR3 sequence is 12 residues long. Per germline, CDR1 SEHNR and CDR2 FQNEAQ (reference sequence). CDR3 nucleotide sequence: TGTGCCAGCAGCCCAGGGGGGAGAGAAGCTTCCTTT. It codes for CASSPGGREASF.

To note about this clonotype: The DNA is omitted, as the CDR3 cannot be located on it reliably, and the CDR3 follows TCRdb's listing. The chain has TRBV7-2 and TRBJ1-1; no check of the table's D call, TRBD1, against the DNA was made. The V gene's germline CDR1 is SGHTA and CDR2 FQGNSA. The CDR3 extends over 22 residues, inclusive of both ends. The CDR3 loop is CASSPRQGVDEQYFGPGTEAFF.

This clonotype was seen repeatedly, ten times or more. This rearrangement joins TRBV6-5 to TRBJ1-5; 10 nucleotides align to TRBD1. V lost 2 bases to trimming and J lost 5 bases; unmatched junction nucleotides: 0. The germline CDR1 and CDR2 sequences are MNHEY and SVGAGI. This CDR3 has 14 residues. CDR3 residues: CASSYGTGDQPQHF. CDR3 DNA sequence: TGTGCCAGCAGTTACGGGACAGGGGATCAGCCCCAGCATTTT.

Turning to this clonotype: Given the absence of the conserved phenylalanine or tryptophan at the CDR3 end, a read error is likely. The DNA is left out, because the CDR3 cannot be placed on it with certainty; the CDR3 is given as TCRdb lists it. The rearrangement joins TRBV20-1 to TRBJ1-2; the table assigns TRBD1, which was not confirmed against the DNA. The CDR3 spans 15 residues, counting both ends. CDR1 and CDR2 (germline): DFQATT, SNEGSKA (reference sequence). This chain's CDR3 is CSAREPSGARGEAAV.

This clonotype was counted many times. This chain joins TRBV7-6 and TRBJ2-1; TRBD2 aligns across 7 bases. Per germline, CDR1 SGHVS and CDR2 FNYEAQ. The J segment lost 6 bases and the V segment lost 3 bases, leaving 5 bases of the junction unmatched. The CDR3 is 14 residues long. This CDR3 reads CASSFGGGFNEQFF. For the CDR3, the DNA is TGTGCCAGCAGCTTTGGGGGAGGGTTCAATGAGCAGTTCTTC.

Ten or more counts support this clonotype. CDR3 sequence (DNA): TGCAGTGCTAGTCCCACAGGGGAAAGCACCGGGGAGCTGTTTTTT. Encoded protein: CSASPTGESTGELFF. The chain uses TRBV20-1 and TRBJ2-2, with 7 bases lining up with TRBD1. V lost 3 bases, J lost 4 bases, and 8 bases stayed unmatched. This CDR3 has 15 amino acids. Germline assignment: CDR1 DFQATT and CDR2 SNEGSKA (reference sequence).

This clonotype was detected ten times or more. This chain connects TRBV4-1 to TRBJ2-7, with TRBD2 as a possible D gene (5 bases). Trimming removed 0 bases from V and 1 base from J, with 13 bases in between. Germline CDR1 is MGHRA and CDR2 is YSYEKL. This CDR3 is built from 16 residues. CDR3 nucleotide sequence: TGCGCCAGCAGCCAAGATTTTCCGGGGTTGTCCTACGAGCAGTACTTC. Translation: CASSQDFPGLSYEQYF.

This clonotype has a count of ten or more. The CDR3 sequence is CASSAGQGAREQYF. DNA of the CDR3: TGTGCCAGCAGCGCAGGACAGGGGGCACGCGAGCAGTACTTC. The chain joins TRBV7-9 to TRBJ2-7, with TRBD1 matching 11 bases. Trimming removed 5 bases from V and 6 bases from J; junction bases left unmatched: 6. This CDR3 contains 14 residues. Per the germline V gene, CDR1 is SEHNR and CDR2 is FQNEAQ (reference sequence). Drawing the rest from reference TRBV7-9 and TRBJ2-7, the complete variable domain is DTGVSQNPRHKITKRGQNVTFRCDPISEHNRLYWYRQTLGQGPEFLTYFQNEAQLEKSRLLSDRFSAERPKGSFSTLEIQRTEQGDSAMYLCASSAGQGAREQYFGPGTRLTVT.

This chain connects TRBV29-1 to TRBJ2-1; no firm D call. CDR3 length equals 12 residues. V was shortened by 3 bases and J by 9 bases, with 12 bases between the two germline ends. CDR1 is SQVTM, CDR2 ANQGSEA, per germline. The CDR3 DNA sequence: TGCAGCGTTGATACCCCAAGGAGTGAGCAGTTCTTC. Amino acid sequence: CSVDTPRSEQFF.

The V call is TRBV20-1, the J call TRBJ2-7; TRBD1 matches 7 bases. The V segment lost 2 bases and the J segment 2 bases; nucleotides outside the gene matches: 3. CDR3 length equals 13 residues. Germline V gene lookup returns CDR1 DFQATT and CDR2 SNEGSKA (reference sequence). This CDR3 is CSARLGQAYEQYF. In DNA, the CDR3 is TGCAGTGCTAGACTAGGACAGGCCTACGAGCAGTACTTC.